Sequencing of this T cell receptor (beta chain) was carried out in a study of T cell changes during pregnancy in multiple sclerosis (dated by TCRdb to the late 2010s). Regarding the research as a whole: In women with multiple sclerosis, the researchers looked at how the T cell repertoire shifted as pregnancy progressed.

Turning to this clone: Its antigen remains undetermined. Per-nucleotide qualities are absent, and no much larger clonotype sits a single base away.

Preparation of the library involved the immunoSEQ multiplex PCR assay. Here the immuneACCESS table is served through TCRdb, limited to in-frame sequences with V and J called. Missing clones are a known gap in these copies; in checked studies unresolved V genes cover under half, and the rest lacks a known reason. For this sample the table gives 65,000 to 75,000 clones, of which 92% were detected only once. 2.5% to 3.5% of the sample goes to the ten largest clones. V is pruned by 4 bases and J by 3 bases, leaving 3 bases of the junction without a gene match. Counted from cysteine to phenylalanine, this CDR3 has 15 amino acids. The entry retains the CDR3 DNA only, 45 bases that are in frame from base 1. According to the germline V gene, CDR1 reads MNHEY and CDR2 reads SVGAGI.

The receptor's source is a female donor in good health, enrolled as a control in a pregnancy study. The rearrangement combines TRBV6-5 with TRBJ2-3; 11 bases in between match TRBD2. The sample consisted of CD8+ T cells from peripheral blood mononuclear cells, taken in the third trimester of pregnancy. At the DNA level, the sequence is TGTGCCAGCAGTTCACTAGCGGGGGTAACAGATACGCAGTATTTT. This translates into CASSSLAGVTDTQYF.